Following are 27 T cell receptor beta chains from one sample sequenced in a study of early T cells in non-severe SARS-CoV-2 infection. TCRdb re-derived calls from the 5' RACE reads in MiXCR, one entry per CDR3 protein. This table holds roughly 43,000 distinct CDR3 sequences, 5% to 5.5% found once. Sequencing used whole blood, obtained at baseline. These TCRs come from an adult who was a healthcare worker with PCR-confirmed SARS-CoV-2 infection or an uninfected control (not recorded which).

In this sample, this clonotype turned up many times. This chain uses TRBV11-2 with TRBJ1-1, with a tentative D call TRBD1 (6 bases). Germline values: CDR1 SGHAT, CDR2 FQNNGV. This CDR3 has 14 amino acids. The V and J ends lost 5 bases and 2 bases respectively, with 12 bases between them. CDR3 nucleotides: TGTGCCAGCAGCCCCAGGGGTTTTAACACTGAAGCTTTCTTT. Protein sequence: CASSPRGFNTEAFF.

This clonotype was detected ten times or more. The genes are TRBV10-3 and TRBJ2-7, with D uncertain. This CDR3 has 12 residues. CDR1 and CDR2 from the germline V gene are ENHRY and SYGVKD. V was trimmed by 6 bases and J by 4 bases, leaving 10 bases between them. The CDR3 protein is CAIRSSSYEQYF. The CDR3 coding sequence is TGTGCCATCAGGTCGTCTTCATACGAGCAGTACTTC.

The gene calls are TRBV20-1 and TRBJ2-7; possibly TRBD2 for D (5 bases). This CDR3 region has 14 residues. Per germline, CDR1 DFQATT and CDR2 SNEGSKA (reference sequence). V lost 1 base and J lost 0, with 10 bases in between. CDR3 loop: CSARVGDFSYEQYF. The CDR3 DNA follows: TGCAGTGCTAGAGTGGGAGACTTCTCCTACGAGCAGTACTTC.

This clonotype was counted ten times or more. The CDR3 DNA follows: TGCGCCAGCAGGCTAATTGACGGGTCGGACACTGAAGCTTTCTTT. It translates to CASRLIDGSDTEAFF. The chain has TRBV4-1 and TRBJ1-1; D call uncertain. V shed 6 bases and J shed 3 bases, with 17 bases lying between them. The CDR3 covers 15 residues. Germline V gene lookup returns CDR1 MGHRA and CDR2 YSYEKL.

This clonotype was observed many times. This rearrangement joins TRBV29-1 to TRBJ2-7; TRBD2 aligns across 7 bases. The CDR3 runs 13 residues. With 6 bases clipped from V and 2 bases from J, the junction kept 7 bases outside the gene matches. The germline CDR1 and CDR2 sequences are SQVTM and ANQGSEA. The CDR3 DNA reads TGCAGCGTCCTGACTAGCAGCCCCTACGAGCAGTACTTC. Translated: CSVLTSSPYEQYF.

This clonotype was detected only a few times. The rearrangement uses TRBV3-1 and TRBJ2-2; D unclear. Germline CDR1 reads LGHDT; CDR2 reads YNNKEL (reference sequence). This CDR3 has 13 amino acids. V shed 1 base and J shed 6 bases, with 6 bases lying between them. The CDR3 nucleotides read TGTGCCAGCAGCCAAGCTCCTCCCGGGGAGCTGTTTTTT. It encodes CASSQAPPGELFF.

The chain recombines TRBV28 with TRBJ1-2; 7 nucleotides match TRBD1. V shed 3 bases and J 7 bases; nucleotides not matched to a gene: 8. This CDR3 spans 14 amino acids. Germline-derived CDR1 and CDR2 are MDHEN and SYDVKM. The CDR3 nucleotides are TGTGCCAGCAGTTTGGGGCAGGGGGTATTTGGCTACACCTTC. Translated, it gives CASSLGQGVFGYTF.

The sample holds many counts of this clonotype. V and J are TRBV28 and TRBJ2-7; 7 bases match TRBD1. The CDR3 length is 15 residues. V was pared by 3 bases and J by 2 bases, with 7 bases of the junction left unmatched. From germline, CDR1 is MDHEN and CDR2 SYDVKM. The CDR3 region is CASSFTTGTAYEQYF. The CDR3 DNA is TGTGCCAGCAGTTTTACGACTGGGACAGCCTACGAGCAGTACTTC.

This clonotype was picked up many times. This chain connects TRBV9 to TRBJ1-2; D remains unclear. The CDR3 consists of 14 residues. Deletions cut 0 bases from V and 3 bases from J, with 9 bases between. Germline V CDR1 and CDR2: SGDLS, YYNGEE. CDR3 in amino acids: CASSVDGLHYGYTF. Written as DNA, the CDR3 is TGTGCCAGCAGCGTAGACGGCCTACACTATGGCTACACCTTC. The complete variable domain, with remaining parts taken from reference TRBV9 and TRBJ1-2, reads DSGVTQTPKHLITATGQRVTLRCSPRSGDLSVYWYQQSLDQGLQFLIQYYNGEERAKGNILERFSAQQFPDLHSELNLSSLELGDSALYFCASSVDGLHYGYTFGSGTRLTVV.

The sample holds many counts of this clonotype. The genes are TRBV6-5 and TRBJ2-4; D is ambiguous. V was cut by 6 bases and J by 0 bases, with 9 bases left in between. CDR3 length: 14 amino acids. Germline V gene data show CDR1 as MNHEY and CDR2 as SVGAGI. The CDR3 sequence is CASSPWIAKNIQYF. CDR3 sequence (DNA): TGTGCCAGCAGCCCCTGGATAGCCAAAAACATTCAGTACTTC.

This clonotype was found many times. J is TRBJ1-2 and V is TRBV5-1; tentatively, D is TRBD1 (5 bases). V was clipped by 0 bases and J by 4 bases, with 13 bases between them. The CDR3 contains 15 residues. In germline, CDR1 is SGHRS, CDR2 YFSETQ. The CDR3 sequence: CASSLGPGGGYGYTF. The CDR3 coding sequence is TGCGCCAGCAGCTTGGGCCCCGGGGGAGGCTATGGCTACACCTTC.

The table lists this clonotype with many counts. This chain joins TRBV4-2 and TRBJ2-3; D call uncertain. There are 18 residues in the CDR3. The germline V gene encodes CDR1 LGHNA and CDR2 YNFKEQ. V was shortened by 3 bases and J by 1 base, with 20 bases between the two germline ends. CDR3 loop: CASSHSTPGQYGTDTQYF. CDR3 nucleotides: TGTGCCAGCAGCCACTCTACCCCCGGCCAGTATGGCACAGATACGCAGTATTTT.

This clonotype occurred many times. The chain links TRBV18 to TRBJ1-1; no firm D call. Trimming took off 2 bases at V and 1 base at J, with 8 bases between the two ends. CDR3 length equals 14 residues. Germline loops: CDR1 KGHSH, CDR2 LQKENI. CDR3 DNA: TGTGCCAGCTCACCAATTAGACAGAACACTGAAGCTTTCTTT. Translating it yields CASSPIRQNTEAFF.

This clonotype was seen ten or more times. The V and J genes are TRBV6-1 and TRBJ1-1; TRBD1 might be the D (6 bases). CDR3 length: 12 residues. The germline CDR1 and CDR2 sequences are MNHNS and SASEGT. V lost 2 bases to trimming and J lost 8 bases, with 9 bases between them. CDR3 coding DNA: TGTGCCAGCAGTGAATTAGGGGGAGAAGCTTTCTTT. Amino acids: CASSELGGEAFF.

This clonotype showed up many times. The chain combines TRBV5-1 with TRBJ2-7, with TRBD1 matching 7 bases. This CDR3 region has 14 residues. The trim removed 0 bases at V and 6 bases at J, leaving 6 bases unmatched. The germline V gene has CDR1 SGHRS and CDR2 YFSETQ. As DNA, the CDR3 is TGCGCCAGCAGCTTGGAACAGGGGTTTGGCGAGCAGTACTTC. Translated, it gives CASSLEQGFGEQYF.

The chain employs TRBV11-2 and TRBJ2-1, with a tentative D call TRBD2 (5 bases). CDR3 length: 16 residues. The V and J ends lost 5 bases and 8 bases respectively, with 22 bases between them. The germline V gene has CDR1 SGHAT and CDR2 FQNNGV. CDR3 residues: CASSQRNLAPRDEQFF. The CDR3 DNA reads as TGTGCCAGCAGCCAGAGGAACCTAGCCCCGAGGGATGAGCAGTTCTTC.

In its sample, this clonotype was seen many times. The chain links TRBV28 to TRBJ2-4; D tentatively reads TRBD1 or TRBD2 (5 bases each). From germline, CDR1 is MDHEN and CDR2 SYDVKM. The CDR3 loop spans 16 amino acids. Trimming removed 3 bases from V and 0 bases from J, with 12 bases in between. The CDR3 here is CASSLRGRVAKNIQYF. CDR3 bases: TGTGCCAGCAGTTTGAGGGGACGGGTAGCCAAAAACATTCAGTACTTC.

This clonotype was counted ten times or more. V usage is TRBV7-3 and J usage is TRBJ2-2; 7 positions agree with TRBD1. The CDR3 length is 17 residues. V was clipped by 4 bases and J by 3 bases; unmatched bases: 11. Germline V gives CDR1 SGHTA, CDR2 FQGTGA. CDR3: CASSSRDRVFDTGELFF. The CDR3 bases are TGTGCCAGCAGCTCCAGAGACAGGGTCTTTGACACCGGGGAGCTGTTTTTT.

This clonotype counts as medium-sized (0.01 to 0.1%). CDR3 protein: CASRAGRPNTGELFF. The DNA for the CDR3 is TGTGCCAGCAGAGCGGGGAGACCGAACACCGGGGAGCTGTTTTTT. The chain links TRBV6-5 to TRBJ2-2; 7 bases match TRBD2. CDR1 MNHEY and CDR2 SVGAGI come from the germline V gene. V gave up 6 bases and J gave up 0 bases; unmatched junction bases: 4. The CDR3 sequence is 15 residues long.

The V and J genes are TRBV29-1 and TRBJ2-7; D is possibly TRBD2 (5 bases). Germline CDR1 and CDR2: SQVTM and ANQGSEA. The CDR3 is made up of 12 amino acids. Trimming removed 6 bases at V and 0 bases at J, with 9 bases between. This chain's CDR3 is CSVGDYSYEQYF. For the CDR3, the DNA is TGCAGCGTAGGCGACTACTCCTACGAGCAGTACTTC.

Many counts were recorded for this clonotype. The chain has TRBV11-3 and TRBJ2-5; no reliable D call. Germline V CDR1 and CDR2: SGHNT, YENEEA. Trimming left V 5 bases short and J 3 bases short, with 13 bases between. The length of the CDR3 is 14 residues. The CDR3 coding sequence is TGTGCCAGCAGCCTAGGATGGGTGGAAGAGACCCAGTACTTC. This codes for CASSLGWVEETQYF.

This clonotype was detected ten times or more. The CDR3 bases are TGTGCCAGCAGCTCGGGCGGGTTTTCACCCCTCCACTTT. It translates to CASSSGGFSPLHF. The gene calls are TRBV28 and TRBJ1-6; D gene uncertain. The CDR3 extends over 13 amino acids. The germline gives CDR1 MDHEN, CDR2 SYDVKM. V lost 6 bases to trimming and J lost 9 bases, with 12 bases between them.

Sample share makes this clonotype medium-sized. The chain couples TRBV12-3 or TRBV12-4 to TRBJ2-7, with a possible D match to TRBD1 (5 bases). This CDR3 region has 14 residues. V shed 2 bases and J shed 0 bases, with 8 bases lying between them. CDR3 DNA: TGTGCCAGCAGTTTACAGGGCCTCTCCTACGAGCAGTACTTC. This sequence encodes CASSLQGLSYEQYF.

V and J are TRBV4-1 and TRBJ1-2; D may be TRBD1 (5 bases). CDR1 is MGHRA and CDR2 is YSYEKL in the germline V gene. V lost 2 bases to trimming and J lost 8 bases, with 15 bases between them. The CDR3 has 14 amino acids. This CDR3 is CASSQITLQAGYTF. CDR3 DNA sequence: TGCGCCAGCAGCCAAATAACTTTACAGGCGGGCTACACCTTC.

This clonotype was detected ten times or more. This chain joins TRBV4-1 and TRBJ2-7; D unresolved. The length of the CDR3 is 14 residues. V lost 1 base and J lost 4, with 11 bases in between. Germline values: CDR1 MGHRA, CDR2 YSYEKL. The CDR3 DNA sequence: TGCGCCAGCAGCCAAGTATCACAGTTGTACGAGCAGTACTTC. Translation: CASSQVSQLYEQYF.

This clonotype came up a few times. The gene calls are TRBV6-1 and TRBJ1-5, with 8 bases that match TRBD1. V dropped 7 bases and J dropped 3; count of bases not matched to a gene: 8. Germline-derived CDR1 and CDR2 are MNHNS and SASEGT. The CDR3 loop spans 15 amino acids. The CDR3, as DNA: TGTGCCAGCACCGCAATACAGGGGGACAATCAGCCCCAGCATTTT. This codes for CASTAIQGDNQPQHF.

This clonotype was seen repeatedly, ten times or more. This rearrangement joins TRBV20-1 to TRBJ2-1; D not certain. The V gene lost 0 bases and the J gene lost 9 bases, with 12 bases spanning the gap. Germline V gene data show CDR1 as DFQATT and CDR2 as SNEGSKA (reference sequence). The CDR3 is 13 residues long. The CDR3 loop reads CSARDTAPSEQFF. CDR3 in DNA: TGCAGTGCTAGAGATACGGCCCCCAGTGAGCAGTTCTTC.